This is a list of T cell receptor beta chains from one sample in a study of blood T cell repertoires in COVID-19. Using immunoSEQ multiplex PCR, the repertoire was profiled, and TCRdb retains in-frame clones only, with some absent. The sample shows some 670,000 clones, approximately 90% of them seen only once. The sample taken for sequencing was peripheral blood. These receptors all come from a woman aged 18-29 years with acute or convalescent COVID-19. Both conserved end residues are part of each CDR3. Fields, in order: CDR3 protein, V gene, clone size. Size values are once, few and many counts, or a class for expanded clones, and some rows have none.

CDR3aa: CASSAAGTPISGNTIYF; v_gene: TRBV9; abundance: .
CDR3aa: CASMISENSGNTIYF; v_gene: TRBV6-5; abundance: .
CDR3aa: CATSRVPLAGVSGNTIYF; v_gene: TRBV15; abundance: .
CDR3aa: CASRPGGGGEKLFF; v_gene: TRBV6-5; abundance: .
CDR3aa: CASSSPGIFNTEAFF; v_gene: TRBV11-1; abundance: .
CDR3aa: CASSLTRSPLHF; v_gene: TRBV27; abundance: .
CDR3aa: CATNEENQGASGYTF; v_gene: TRBV15; abundance: .
CDR3aa: CASSLPSLGGDTQYF; v_gene: TRBV18; abundance: .
CDR3aa: CASSIGPLYRGPVTKNIQYF; v_gene: TRBV19; abundance: .
CDR3aa: CASSPSGGKRGSEAFF; v_gene: TRBV7-9; abundance: .
CDR3aa: CASSSRLGTRPDTQYF; v_gene: TRBV28; abundance: .
CDR3aa: CATSDGLGGVEKLFF; v_gene: TRBV24-1; abundance: .
CDR3aa: CASSPSRGGRWNSPLHF; v_gene: TRBV27; abundance: .
CDR3aa: CASSVEMGGTEAFF; v_gene: TRBV9; abundance: once
CDR3aa: CASSPRGGQPQHF; v_gene: TRBV28; abundance: once
CDR3aa: CASSVGSGTSGDQSTDTQYF; v_gene: TRBV9; abundance: few
CDR3aa: CASSQDSLGEGAYNEQFF; v_gene: TRBV3-1/TRBV3-2; abundance: .
CDR3aa: CATSDNRNTEAFF; v_gene: TRBV24-1; abundance: once
CDR3aa: CASSIAPTEPYEQYF; v_gene: TRBV19; abundance: .
CDR3aa: CASSQERDPSYEQYF; v_gene: TRBV4-2; abundance: few
CDR3aa: CASSLRDWNYEQYF; v_gene: TRBV7-2; abundance: .
CDR3aa: CASSFPYDRFVTEAFF; v_gene: TRBV19; abundance: .
CDR3aa: CASSLGLAGVYEQYF; v_gene: TRBV3-1/TRBV3-2; abundance: .
CDR3aa: CAWSPNILDRSVFYGYTF; v_gene: TRBV30; abundance: .
CDR3aa: CASSAGWTGNYGYTF; v_gene: TRBV7-2; abundance: once
CDR3aa: CASSPTPTGGNTEAFF; v_gene: TRBV11-2; abundance: .
CDR3aa: CASGRGTNQPQHF; v_gene: TRBV6-6; abundance: .
CDR3aa: CSVSRGLGQPQHF; v_gene: TRBV29-1; abundance: few
CDR3aa: CASSLDLQGAIVTEAFF; v_gene: TRBV5-1; abundance: .
CDR3aa: CASSGGQGKSKNTEAFF; v_gene: TRBV6-1; abundance: .
CDR3aa: CASSPDKAGANVLTF; v_gene: TRBV3-1/TRBV3-2; abundance: .
CDR3aa: CASSFPDRRNYGYTF; v_gene: TRBV5-8; abundance: .
CDR3aa: CATPVAGGNTEAFF; v_gene: TRBV15; abundance: .
CDR3aa: CASSDGPLQLPQHF; v_gene: TRBV6-1; abundance: .
CDR3aa: CASGLGGGEKGNTIYF; v_gene: TRBV12-5; abundance: .
CDR3aa: CSVPTGSYGYTF; v_gene: TRBV29-1; abundance: .
CDR3aa: CASSDPRGQYEQYF; v_gene: TRBV6-1; abundance: .